This passage covers 14 T cell receptor beta chains from one sample sequenced in a study of blood T cell repertoires in COVID-19. Profiling relied on immunoSEQ multiplex PCR, and the TCRdb table lists in-frame clones only, not all of them. The data show some 150,000 clones, 80% to 90% seen once. The sample comprised peripheral blood. These receptors all stem from a man between 65 and 85 years old with acute or convalescent COVID-19.

The rearrangement joins TRBV7-3 to TRBJ2-1; 7 positions agree with TRBD1. The CDR3 is made up of 14 amino acids. Per the germline V gene, CDR1 is SGHTA and CDR2 is FQGTGA. Germline trimming cut 1 base from V and 4 bases from J; bases unmatched to any gene: 1. The CDR3 nucleotides read TGTGCCAGCAGCTTAAACAGGGGTTACAATGAGCAGTTCTTC. Translated, it gives CASSLNRGYNEQFF.

The chain carries TRBV29-1 and TRBJ2-2, with 9 nucleotides matching TRBD1. The CDR3 extends over 14 amino acids. V gave up 4 bases and J gave up 1 base; unmatched junction bases: 1. Germline assignment: CDR1 SQVTM and CDR2 ANQGSEA. The CDR3 DNA reads as TGCAGCGTTGGGGGACAGGGGAACACCGGGGAGCTGTTTTTT. Translated, it gives CSVGGQGNTGELFF.

The genes are TRBV18 and TRBJ1-4; the match to TRBD1 covers 9 bases. The CDR3 is 16 residues long. Germline assignment: CDR1 KGHSH and CDR2 LQKENI. Trimming took 6 bases from V and 8 from J; bases not matched to a gene: 13. CDR3 sequence reads: CASSSTWTGADEKLFF. The CDR3 DNA sequence: TGTGCCAGCTCCTCCACGTGGACAGGGGCGGACGAAAAACTGTTTTTT.

This clone came up a few times. The rearrangement joins TRBV3-1 (or the pseudogene TRBV3-2) to TRBJ2-3; 10 nucleotides line up with TRBD2. Germline V gene lookup returns CDR1 LGHDT and CDR2 YNNKEL (reference sequence). The V and J ends lost 0 bases and 0 bases, in that order; junction bases with no gene match: 6. The CDR3 spans 18 residues. In DNA, the CDR3 is TGTGCCAGCAGCCAAGACCCTGTGACTAGCGGGAGCACAGATACGCAGTATTTT. Encoded protein: CASSQDPVTSGSTDTQYF.

This clone was seen more than once but under ten times. The chain combines TRBV5-1 with TRBJ2-1; 10 positions match TRBD1. V lost 4 bases, J lost 0 bases, and 10 bases stayed unmatched. Germline V gene sequence: CDR1 SGHRS, CDR2 YFSETQ. This CDR3 has 18 residues. CDR3 sequence reads: CASSPLGTGVVSYNEQFF. In DNA form, the CDR3 reads TGCGCCAGCAGCCCACTCGGGACAGGGGTCGTCTCCTACAATGAGCAGTTCTTC.

The chain combines TRBV24-1 with TRBJ2-2; TRBD1 might be the D (5 bases). The CDR3 is 14 amino acids. The germline V gene has CDR1 KGHDR and CDR2 SFDVKD. V dropped 7 bases and J dropped 0 bases, with 8 bases sitting between them. CDR3 in DNA: TGTGCCACCAGACAGGACACGAACACCGGGGAGCTGTTTTTT. Translation: CATRQDTNTGELFF.

In this sample, this clone turned up a few times. The CDR3 loop is CASSPRLGLAGFTDTQYF. CDR3 nucleotides: TGTGCCAGCAGCCCCCGCCTGGGACTAGCGGGTTTCACAGATACGCAGTATTTT. The chain carries TRBV6-2 or TRBV6-3 and TRBJ2-3; TRBD2 matches 12 bases. The germline gives CDR1 MNHEY, CDR2 SVGEGT. The junction had 12 bases not matched to a gene; V was cut back by 6 bases and J by 2 bases. This CDR3 contains 18 residues.

The chain has TRBV5-1 and TRBJ2-7; 11 nucleotides match TRBD1. The CDR3 consists of 15 residues. V gave up 3 bases and J gave up 3 bases; unmatched junction bases: 5. CDR1 and CDR2 (germline): SGHRS, YFSETQ. The CDR3: CASSSGQGEDYEQYF. In DNA form, the CDR3 reads TGCGCCAGCAGCTCGGGACAGGGGGAAGACTACGAGCAGTACTTC. The variable domain in full, with the rest retrieved from reference TRBV5-1 and TRBJ2-7, is KAGVTQTPRYLIKTRGQQVTLSCSPISGHRSVSWYQQTPGQGLQFLFEYFSETQRNKGNFPGRFSGRQFSNSRSEMNVSTLELGDSALYLCASSSGQGEDYEQYFGPGTRLTVT.

The rearrangement uses TRBV28 and TRBJ1-3; possibly TRBD1 for D (6 bases). Trimming left V 3 bases short and J 4 bases short, with 10 bases between. Looked up from germline, CDR1 is MDHEN and CDR2 is SYDVKM. This CDR3 has 14 amino acids. CDR3: CASSFRGYGNTIYF. The DNA of the CDR3 is TGTGCCAGCAGTTTCAGGGGATACGGAAACACCATATATTTT.

The chain joins TRBV5-8 to TRBJ1-5, with 9 nucleotides matching TRBD1. V was pared by 4 bases and J by 6 bases, with 5 bases of the junction left unmatched. The CDR3 has 14 amino acids. Germline V gene data show CDR1 as SGHTS and CDR2 as YDEGEE. CDR3 sequence: CASSRRQGGQPQHF. The CDR3 coding sequence is TGTGCCAGCAGCCGCCGACAGGGGGGTCAGCCCCAGCATTTT.

This clone appeared once. V and J are TRBV7-9 and TRBJ2-5; the match to TRBD2 covers 10 bases. V gave up 2 bases and J gave up 5 bases; unmatched junction bases: 5. Germline V gene lookup returns CDR1 SEHNR and CDR2 FQNEAQ (reference sequence). The CDR3 is 15 amino acids. CDR3 protein: CASSLRASGSETQYF. For the CDR3, the DNA is TGTGCCAGCAGCTTACGGGCTAGCGGGAGTGAGACCCAGTACTTC.

The chain is built from TRBV4-3 and TRBJ1-3; possibly TRBD1 for D (6 bases). V gave up 2 bases and J gave up 3 bases, with 11 bases separating them. The CDR3 is 15 residues long. In germline, CDR1 is LGHNA, CDR2 YSLEER. CDR3 sequence reads: CASSQMNRDGNTIYF. The CDR3 DNA sequence: TGCGCCAGCAGCCAAATGAACAGGGATGGAAACACCATATATTTT.

The chain couples TRBV19 to TRBJ2-3; 10 bases map to TRBD1. This CDR3 region has 16 residues. Per germline, CDR1 LNHDA and CDR2 SQIVND (reference sequence). The V segment lost 4 bases and the J segment 1 base; nucleotides outside the gene matches: 5. CDR3 nucleotide sequence: TGTGCCAGTAGTACCTCCGGGACAGGGGGCACAGATACGCAGTATTTT. Translation gives CASSTSGTGGTDTQYF. Full variable domain (rest looked up from reference TRBV19 and TRBJ2-3): DGGITQSPKYLFRKEGQNVTLSCEQNLNHDAMYWYRQDPGQGLRLIYYSQIVNDFQKGDIAEGYSVSREKKESFPLTVTSAQKNPTAFYLCASSTSGTGGTDTQYFGPGTRLTVL.

The CDR3 loop reads CASRQGHNSPLHF. DNA of the CDR3: TGTGCCAGCAGACAGGGCCATAATTCACCCCTCCACTTT. This chain links TRBV14 with TRBJ1-6; D possibly corresponds to TRBD1 (6 bases). The CDR3 has 13 residues. Trimming left V 6 bases short and J 5 bases short, with 8 bases between. CDR1 and CDR2 from the germline V gene are SGHDN and FVKESK.